This TCR beta chain emerged from a study of T cells in localized non-small cell lung cancer. As regards this clone: Its antigen is unknown.

Findings of the study overall: In adjacent lung, a median roughly 60 of the top 100 tumor clones were found. It was uninvolved adjacent lung that showed the highest T cell clonality, exceeding tumor.

Germline CDR1 SQVTM, CDR2 ANQGSEA. Trimming left V 7 bases short and J 3 bases short, with 9 bases between. The CDR3 totals 11 residues. Profiled with immunoSEQ multiplex PCR; TCRdb holds only in-frame clones, not every one. The sample includes tens of thousands of clones, around 86% seen only once; the top ten take roughly 18%. The source is a male donor older than 55 with stage III squamous cell lung carcinoma. The material was peripheral blood, obtained before any cancer treatment. This rearrangement joins TRBV29-1 to TRBJ1-1, with a weak D call TRBD1 (5 bases). The CDR3 DNA reads as TGCAGCGGGGGCGGGGACACTGAAGCTTTCTTT. Translation: CSGGGDTEAFF. Based on the CDR3 plus reference TRBV29-1 and TRBJ1-1, the full variable domain is SAVISQKPSRDICQRGTSLTIQCQVDSQVTMMFWYRQQPGQSLTLIATANQGSEATYESGFVIDKFPISRPNLTFSTLTVSNMSPEDSSIYLCSGGGDTEAFFGQGTRLTVV.